A selection of T cell receptor beta chains follows, all from one sample in a study of metastatic and nonmetastatic thyroid tumors. Using MiXCR, TCRdb reanalyzed the PCR reads. The data show 45,000 to 60,000 clones, with roughly 18% seen just once and approximately 3.1% held by the top ten. The sample comprised blood. These receptors all come from a female donor with papillary thyroid cancer or a benign thyroid nodule (not recorded which). Some clones in this sample may be carry-over from other donors' samples. The CDR3 runs from the conserved cysteine through the conserved F or W. D genes are given only for firm matches. The size entry is marked missing in some rows and otherwise reads once, few, many or a size class.

j_gene,d_gene,v_gene,abundance,CDR3aa,CDR3nt
TRBJ2-7,-,TRBV5-1,once,CASSLQSSWTDEQYF,TGCGCCAGCAGCTTGCAGTCTAGCTGGACGGACGAGCAGTACTTC
TRBJ1-2,TRBD1,TRBV28,few,CASSLSRTGGSYGYTF,TGTGCCAGCAGTTTATCTCGGACAGGGGGCAGCTATGGCTACACCTTC
TRBJ2-3,-,TRBV19,many,CASSIRGADTQYF,TGTGCCAGTAGTATAAGGGGAGCAGATACGCAGTATTTT
TRBJ2-1,-,TRBV5-4,many,CASSLTSSHNEQFF,TGTGCCAGCAGCTTGACTAGCTCTCACAATGAGCAGTTCTTC
TRBJ2-3,TRBD2,TRBV3-1,many,CASSRSGSRATDTQYF,TGTGCCAGCAGCCGCAGCGGGAGCCGGGCCACAGATACGCAGTATTTT
TRBJ1-5,-,TRBV6-2/TRBV6-3,many,CASSQQRNQPQHF,TGTGCCAGCAGTCAGCAGCGGAATCAGCCCCAGCATTTT
TRBJ2-2,-,TRBV11-2,many,CASSLESGSTGELFF,TGTGCCAGCAGCTTAGAGTCCGGGAGTACCGGGGAGCTGTTTTTT
TRBJ2-7,-,TRBV28,few,CASSPRGSRSYEQYF,TGTGCCAGCAGTCCCCGGGGGAGTAGGTCCTACGAGCAGTACTTC
TRBJ2-7,-,TRBV15,-,CATSRYSGSGSHEQYF,TGTGCCACCAGCAGATATTCAGGATCCGGTTCCCACGAGCAGTACTTC
TRBJ2-1,-,TRBV25-1,many,CASSELGSAGHDEQFF,TGTGCCAGCAGTGAATTGGGTAGCGCTGGACATGATGAGCAGTTCTTC
TRBJ1-1,-,TRBV2,many,CATDRTTEAFF,TGTGCCACAGACAGGACCACTGAAGCTTTCTTT
TRBJ2-3,-,TRBV5-1,-,CASSLDLGATDTQYF,TGCGCCAGCAGCTTGGACTTAGGGGCCACAGATACGCAGTATTTT
TRBJ1-5,-,TRBV7-8,few,CASSLAVSPEGNQPQHF,TGTGCCAGCAGCTTAGCGGTAAGCCCGGAGGGCAATCAGCCCCAGCATTTT
TRBJ2-1,-,TRBV2,many,CASSQRLGDVSEQFF,TGTGCCAGCAGTCAGCGACTAGGGGACGTCAGTGAGCAGTTCTTC
TRBJ2-1,-,TRBV19,-,CASSMRRVGWQFF,TGTGCCAGTAGTATGCGCCGCGTCGGCTGGCAGTTCTTC
TRBJ1-2,-,TRBV9,many,CASSVGVNYGYTF,TGTGCCAGCAGCGTAGGAGTTAACTATGGCTACACCTTC
TRBJ2-2,TRBD2,TRBV6-4,many,CASSLAGGVAGELFF,TGTGCCAGCAGTCTAGCGGGAGGAGTCGCCGGGGAGCTGTTTTTT
TRBJ1-1,-,TRBV19,many,CASSGGGNTEAFF,TGTGCCAGTAGTGGGGGGGGGAACACTGAAGCTTTCTTT